The 12 T cell receptor beta chains reported below all come from one sample, sequenced in a study of T-cell reconstitution after alpha-beta-depleted transplantation in children. Unique molecular identifiers were incorporated during preparation of the TCRbeta library. Each CDR3 protein is one row after TCRdb ran MiXCR on the PCR reads. Of 200,000 to 250,000 distinct CDR3 sequences detected, roughly a tenth appear once; the ten largest clones hold 6.2%. The material sequenced was PBMCs from the stem cell graft donor, taken from the stem cell graft. These TCRs come from a human donor who donated a stem cell graft to a child with acute lymphoblastic leukemia.

The CDR3 loop is CASSRLSTNEKLFF. The CDR3 DNA reads as TGTGCCAGCAGCCGGTTATCAACTAATGAAAAACTGTTTTTT. The chain joins TRBV2 to TRBJ1-4; D is undetermined. This CDR3 has 14 residues. The V end was cut by 6 bases, the J end by 0 bases, with 8 bases between. Germline V CDR1 and CDR2: SNHLY, FYNNEI.

This clonotype was observed a few times. The chain joins TRBV6-5 to TRBJ2-1; D is possibly TRBD1 or TRBD2 (6 bases each). The CDR3 covers 16 residues. Germline CDR1 and CDR2: MNHEY and SVGAGI. V gave up 0 bases and J gave up 10 bases, with 19 bases separating them. The CDR3, as DNA: TGTGCCAGCAGTTACTCGCGTATTGTGGGGGGCGGGGAGCAGTTCTTC. As protein: CASSYSRIVGGGEQFF.

This clonotype appeared many times. The CDR3, as DNA: TGTGCCAGCAGTTACCCCAGCGGTCTCGGATCCTACAATGAGCAGTTCTTC. It encodes CASSYPSGLGSYNEQFF. The rearrangement links TRBV6-5 to TRBJ2-1; D is possibly TRBD2 (5 bases). The CDR3 length is 17 residues. Germline loops: CDR1 MNHEY, CDR2 SVGAGI. The V and J ends lost 2 bases and 1 base respectively, with 15 bases between them.

V and J are TRBV12-3 or TRBV12-4 and TRBJ2-1, with TRBD2 matching over 7 bases. This CDR3 region has 18 residues. V gave up 11 bases and J gave up 7 bases; unmatched junction bases: 26. As DNA, the CDR3 is TGTGCCCTCAGTTTAGAAAGTGAGTCTCGCGGGGGAACGAATGAGCAGTTCTTC. Amino acid sequence: CALSLESESRGGTNEQFF.

CDR3 sequence: CACTPFATNEKLFF. Written as DNA, the CDR3 is TGTGCCTGCACCCCTTTTGCAACTAATGAAAAACTGTTTTTT. The V and J genes are TRBV3-1 and TRBJ1-4; no clear D. The CDR3 is 14 amino acids. V shed 11 bases and J shed 0 bases, with 13 bases lying between them. CDR1 LGHDT and CDR2 YNNKEL come from the germline V gene (reference sequence).

This clonotype appeared a few times. The chain recombines TRBV27 with TRBJ2-7; weak D call: TRBD1 (5 bases). The V gene lost 2 bases and the J gene lost 1 base, with 9 bases spanning the gap. The CDR3 loop spans 14 amino acids. Germline V CDR1 and CDR2: MNHEY, SMNVEV (reference sequence). CDR3 sequence: CASSLDSTSYEQYF. CDR3 bases: TGTGCCAGCAGTTTAGACAGCACATCCTACGAGCAGTACTTC.

The chain has TRBV12-3 or TRBV12-4 and TRBJ2-5, with TRBD1 as a possible D gene (6 bases). Trimming shortened V by 6 bases and J by 2 bases, and 16 bases separated the two germline ends. CDR3 length equals 15 residues. This chain's CDR3 is CASSPDRREQETQYF. CDR3 coding DNA: TGTGCCAGCAGCCCAGACAGGAGAGAACAAGAGACCCAGTACTTC.

The chain carries TRBV29-1 and TRBJ1-1; a possible D gene is TRBD1 (6 bases). Trimming cost V 4 bases and J 5 bases, with 20 bases left between them. The germline V gene encodes CDR1 SQVTM and CDR2 ANQGSEA. There are 15 residues in the CDR3. CDR3 sequence: CSVGTRVGRGTEAFF. The CDR3 DNA follows: TGCAGCGTTGGGACTCGGGTGGGAAGGGGGACTGAAGCTTTCTTT.

This clonotype has more than one count but fewer than ten. This sequence joins TRBV27 and TRBJ2-7; 8 bases align to TRBD1. The V segment lost 0 bases and the J segment 0 bases; nucleotides outside the gene matches: 4. The CDR3 is 16 amino acids. Germline values: CDR1 MNHEY, CDR2 SMNVEV (reference sequence). This CDR3 is CASSLSTGDASYEQYF. In nucleotides, the CDR3 is TGTGCCAGCAGTTTATCGACAGGGGACGCCTCCTACGAGCAGTACTTC.

There are many counts of this clonotype. The genes are TRBV7-9 and TRBJ2-6; D not certain. Germline V gives CDR1 SEHNR, CDR2 FQNEAQ (reference sequence). The CDR3 has 15 residues. V was cut by 5 bases and J by 10 bases, with 18 bases left in between. CDR3 sequence: CASSPKLRQSNVLTF. The CDR3 nucleotides are TGTGCCAGCAGCCCCAAGCTACGGCAGTCTAACGTCCTGACTTTC.

This clonotype was seen at least ten times. The V gene is TRBV9, the J gene TRBJ1-3, with D possibly being TRBD1 (5 bases). Germline values: CDR1 SGDLS, CDR2 YYNGEE. V was shortened by 3 bases and J by 0 bases, with 16 bases between the two germline ends. The CDR3 runs 17 residues. The DNA of the CDR3 is TGTGCCAGCAGCGGCCAGCCACAGGCCTCCTCTGGAAACACCATATATTTT. It translates to CASSGQPQASSGNTIYF.

The CDR3: CASTNGGVADTQYF. CDR3 nucleotides: TGCGCCAGCACCAACGGGGGGGTAGCAGATACGCAGTATTTT. V is TRBV5-1 and J is TRBJ2-3, with 8 bases matching TRBD2. The CDR3 is made up of 14 amino acids. The germline V gene has CDR1 SGHRS and CDR2 YFSETQ. V dropped 6 bases and J dropped 4; count of bases not matched to a gene: 7.